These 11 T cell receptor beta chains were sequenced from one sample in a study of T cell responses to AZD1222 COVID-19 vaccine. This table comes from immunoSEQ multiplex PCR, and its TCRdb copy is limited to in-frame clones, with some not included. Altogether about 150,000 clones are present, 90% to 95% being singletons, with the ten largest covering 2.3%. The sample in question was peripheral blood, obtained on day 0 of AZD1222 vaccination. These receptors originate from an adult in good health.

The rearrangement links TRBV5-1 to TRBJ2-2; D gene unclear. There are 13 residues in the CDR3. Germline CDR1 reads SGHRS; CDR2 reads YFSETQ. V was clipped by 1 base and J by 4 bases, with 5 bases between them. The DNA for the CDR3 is TGCGCCAGCAGCTTGTCCGCCACCGGGGAGCTGTTTTTT. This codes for CASSLSATGELFF.

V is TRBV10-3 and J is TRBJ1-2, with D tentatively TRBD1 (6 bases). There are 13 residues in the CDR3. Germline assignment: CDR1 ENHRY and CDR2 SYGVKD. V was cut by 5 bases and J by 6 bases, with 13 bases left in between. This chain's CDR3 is CAISTGRGDGYTF. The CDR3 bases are TGTGCCATCAGTACCGGCAGGGGAGATGGCTACACCTTC.

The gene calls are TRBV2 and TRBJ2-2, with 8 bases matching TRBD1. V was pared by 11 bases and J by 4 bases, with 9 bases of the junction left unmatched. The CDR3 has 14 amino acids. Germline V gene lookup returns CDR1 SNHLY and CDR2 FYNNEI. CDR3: CAGGSGGGTGELFF. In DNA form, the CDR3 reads TGTGCCGGGGGGTCAGGGGGCGGCACCGGGGAGCTGTTTTTT.

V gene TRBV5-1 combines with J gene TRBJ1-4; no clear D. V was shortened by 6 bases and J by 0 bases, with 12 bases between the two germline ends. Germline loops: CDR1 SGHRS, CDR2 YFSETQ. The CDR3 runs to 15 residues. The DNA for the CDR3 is TGCGCCAGCATGGTAGACGGTGCAACTAATGAAAAACTGTTTTTT. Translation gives CASMVDGATNEKLFF.

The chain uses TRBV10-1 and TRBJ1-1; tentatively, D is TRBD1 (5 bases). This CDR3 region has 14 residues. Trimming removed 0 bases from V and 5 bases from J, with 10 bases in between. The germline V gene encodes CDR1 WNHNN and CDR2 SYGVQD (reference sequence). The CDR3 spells CASSESGDRTEAFF. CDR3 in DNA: TGCGCCAGCAGTGAGTCGGGGGATCGGACTGAAGCTTTCTTT.

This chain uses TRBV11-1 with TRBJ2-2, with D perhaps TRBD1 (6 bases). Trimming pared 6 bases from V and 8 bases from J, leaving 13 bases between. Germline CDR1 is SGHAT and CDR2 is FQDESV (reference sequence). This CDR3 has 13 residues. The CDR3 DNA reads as TGTGCCAGCAGTACAGACAGGTGGGGGGAGCTGTTTTTT. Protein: CASSTDRWGELFF.

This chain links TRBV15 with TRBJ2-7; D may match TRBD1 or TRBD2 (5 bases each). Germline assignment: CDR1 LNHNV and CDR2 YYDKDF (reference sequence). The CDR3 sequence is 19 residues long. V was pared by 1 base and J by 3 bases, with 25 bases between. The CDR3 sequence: CATSRGTGPFLEGVYEQYF. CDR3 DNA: TGTGCCACCAGCAGAGGGACGGGGCCTTTTTTGGAAGGGGTCTACGAGCAGTACTTC.

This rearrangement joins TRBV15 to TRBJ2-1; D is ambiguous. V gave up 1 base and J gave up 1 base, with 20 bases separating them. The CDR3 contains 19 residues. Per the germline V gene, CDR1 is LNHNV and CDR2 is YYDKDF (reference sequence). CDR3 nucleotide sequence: TGTGCCACCAGCAGAGGTCCTGGCGGAGTCCGACGATCCTACAATGAGCAGTTCTTC. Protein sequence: CATSRGPGGVRRSYNEQFF.

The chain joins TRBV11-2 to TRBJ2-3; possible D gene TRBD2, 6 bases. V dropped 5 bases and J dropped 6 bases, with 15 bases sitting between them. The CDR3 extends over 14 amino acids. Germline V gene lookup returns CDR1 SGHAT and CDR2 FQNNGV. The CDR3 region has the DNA TGTGCCAGCAGCACGCAAGGTGCGGGGGATACGCAGTATTTT. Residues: CASSTQGAGDTQYF.

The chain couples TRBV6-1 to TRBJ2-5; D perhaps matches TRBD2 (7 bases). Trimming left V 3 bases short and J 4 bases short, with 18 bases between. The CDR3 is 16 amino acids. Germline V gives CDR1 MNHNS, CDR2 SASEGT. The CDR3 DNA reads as TGTGCCAGCAGTGACGACAGGTCCCCGGGGGGAGAGACCCAGTACTTC. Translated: CASSDDRSPGGETQYF.

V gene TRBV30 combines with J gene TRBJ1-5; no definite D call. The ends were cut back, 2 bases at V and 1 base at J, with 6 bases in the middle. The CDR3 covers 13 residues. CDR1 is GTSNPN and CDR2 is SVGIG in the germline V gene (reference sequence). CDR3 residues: CAWSSGSNQPQHF. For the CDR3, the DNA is TGTGCCTGGAGTTCGGGAAGCAATCAGCCCCAGCATTTT.